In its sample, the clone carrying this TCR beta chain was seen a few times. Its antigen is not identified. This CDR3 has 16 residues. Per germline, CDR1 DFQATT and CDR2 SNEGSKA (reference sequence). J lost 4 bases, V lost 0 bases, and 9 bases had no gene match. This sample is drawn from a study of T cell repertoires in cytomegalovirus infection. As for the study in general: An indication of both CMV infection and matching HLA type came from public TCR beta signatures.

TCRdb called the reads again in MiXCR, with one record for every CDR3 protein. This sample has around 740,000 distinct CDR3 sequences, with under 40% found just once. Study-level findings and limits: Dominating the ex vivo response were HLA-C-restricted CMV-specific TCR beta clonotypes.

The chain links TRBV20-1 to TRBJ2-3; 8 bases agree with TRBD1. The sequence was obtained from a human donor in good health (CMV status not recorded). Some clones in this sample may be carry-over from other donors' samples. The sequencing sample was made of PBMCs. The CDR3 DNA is TGCAGTGCTAGAGATCCGAGGACAGGGCAGCCAGATACGCAGTATTTT. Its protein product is CSARDPRTGQPDTQYF.